One sample yielded the 31 T cell receptor beta chains listed below, sequenced in a study of post-analysis software for immune sequencing data. The antigens for these receptors are not known. TCR beta libraries were prepared from cDNA with unique molecular identifiers. TCRdb re-called the PCR reads through MiXCR, storing one row per CDR3 protein. The sample yields roughly 700,000 distinct CDR3 sequences, approximately 30% seen once. General study results and limits: Included in a set of five TRBV segments more frequent in patients than controls were TRBV5-6, TRBV5-1 and TRBV20-1.

Material: blood. Source of these receptors: a girl between 5 and 17 years old with multiple sclerosis.

V is TRBV12-3 or TRBV12-4 and J is TRBJ2-1, with 9 nucleotides matching TRBD1. V lost 6 bases and J lost 4; bases outside the gene matches: 7. The CDR3 spans 15 residues. The CDR3, as DNA: TGTGCCAGCAGCTTGCGACAGGGGGTTTACAATGAGCAGTTCTTC. It codes for CASSLRQGVYNEQFF.

This clonotype has ten or more counts. This chain joins TRBV11-2 and TRBJ2-3, with a tentative D call TRBD2 (6 bases). Trimming removed 3 bases from V and 3 bases from J, with 10 bases in between. Germline V gene lookup returns CDR1 SGHAT and CDR2 FQNNGV. The CDR3 spans 14 residues. The CDR3 nucleotides read TGTGCCAGCAGCTTTCTAGCGCGGACAGATACGCAGTATTTT. Translation: CASSFLARTDTQYF.

This clonotype has ten or more counts. The V and J genes are TRBV4-1 and TRBJ2-1; TRBD2 aligns across 9 bases. The length of the CDR3 is 18 residues. V trimming: 1 base; J trimming: 3 bases; junction bases outside the gene matches: 10. Per the germline V gene, CDR1 is MGHRA and CDR2 is YSYEKL. The CDR3 loop reads CASSQGRTKRGDYNEQFF. CDR3 coding DNA: TGCGCCAGCAGCCAAGGAAGGACTAAGCGGGGGGACTACAATGAGCAGTTCTTC.

This clonotype was counted ten times or more. The V and J genes are TRBV4-1 and TRBJ2-6; D is perhaps TRBD1 (6 bases). Germline V gene sequence: CDR1 MGHRA, CDR2 YSYEKL. V was shortened by 4 bases and J by 0 bases, with 19 bases between the two germline ends. The CDR3 is 19 amino acids. The CDR3 spells CASSPLIQGPGSGANVLTF. The DNA for the CDR3 is TGCGCCAGCAGCCCCTTAATACAGGGTCCTGGCTCTGGGGCCAACGTCCTGACTTTC.

V is TRBV7-9 and J is TRBJ2-5; D is uncertain. Germline V gene data show CDR1 as SEHNR and CDR2 as FQNEAQ (reference sequence). Trimming left V 10 bases short and J 9 bases short, with 18 bases between. The length of the CDR3 is 12 residues. CDR3: CATDRLGLAQYF. The CDR3 DNA follows: TGTGCCACTGACCGATTAGGCTTGGCCCAGTACTTC.

This clonotype was seen only a few times. The chain combines TRBV20-1 with TRBJ2-1, with 7 nucleotides matching TRBD2. Germline V gene lookup returns CDR1 DFQATT and CDR2 SNEGSKA (reference sequence). V trimming: 3 bases; J trimming: 8 bases; junction bases outside the gene matches: 7. The CDR3 is made up of 13 amino acids. The CDR3: CSARPLALHEQFF. For the CDR3, the DNA is TGCAGTGCTAGGCCACTAGCGTTGCATGAGCAGTTCTTC.

About this clonotype: A much larger clonotype is one base distant, so this may be a read error. The gene calls are TRBV29-1 and TRBJ1-2; a possible D gene is TRBD1 (5 bases). In germline, CDR1 is SQVTM, CDR2 ANQGSEA. This CDR3 is built from 12 residues. This CDR3 is CSVVREGHGYIF. In DNA, the CDR3 is TGCAGCGTTGTCAGGGAGGGCCATGGCTACATCTTC.

The chain recombines TRBV4-1 with TRBJ2-3; D could derive from TRBD1 or TRBD2 (5 bases each). The end of the DNA aligns better with TRBJ2-7, so the J call may be wrong. CDR1 and CDR2 (germline): MGHRA, YSYEKL. This CDR3 region has 16 residues. The CDR3 DNA reads as TGCGCCAGCAGCCAAGAGGCTCGGGGCTACACAGATACGCAGTACTTC. Its protein is CASSQEARGYTDTQYF.

Comment on this clonotype: This sequence may be a read error, since a much larger clone differs from it by one base. This sequence joins TRBV7-2 and TRBJ2-7; 7 bases fit TRBD1. Germline V gives CDR1 SGHTA, CDR2 FQGNSA. This CDR3 has 14 residues. DNA of the CDR3: TGTGCCTGCAGCTCGGACAGGTGGAGCCACGAGCAGTACTTC. It is translated as CACSSDRWSHEQYF.

The chain joins TRBV5-1 to TRBJ2-3; either TRBD1 or TRBD2 may supply D (5 bases each). V lost 3 bases and J lost 2, with 13 bases in between. This CDR3 comprises 15 residues. Germline CDR1 reads SGHRS; CDR2 reads YFSETQ. The CDR3 DNA follows: TGCGCCAGCAGCTATGAGGGGAGATACACAGATACGCAGTATTTT. This gives the protein CASSYEGRYTDTQYF.

This chain uses TRBV20-1 with TRBJ2-7; D ambiguous. Germline V gene sequence: CDR1 DFQATT, CDR2 SNEGSKA (reference sequence). V dropped 5 bases and J dropped 2 bases, with 16 bases sitting between them. This CDR3 comprises 14 residues. CDR3 nucleotide sequence: TGCAGTGCTGAAGGTAGGGCGGTTACCTACGAGCAGTACTTC. This translates into CSAEGRAVTYEQYF.

The sample holds many counts of this clonotype. The CDR3 sequence: CASSSGGRVTDTQYF. As DNA, the CDR3 is TGTGCCAGCAGTTCGGGCGGGAGGGTCACAGATACGCAGTATTTT. The chain uses TRBV27 and TRBJ2-3; 9 bases align to TRBD2. Germline trimming cut 4 bases from V and 2 bases from J; bases unmatched to any gene: 4. The germline V gene encodes CDR1 MNHEY and CDR2 SMNVEV (reference sequence). The CDR3 length is 15 residues.

The rearrangement joins TRBV5-1 to TRBJ1-4; 10 nucleotides match TRBD1. The germline V gene has CDR1 SGHRS and CDR2 YFSETQ. V lost 4 bases and J lost 5; bases outside the gene matches: 5. The CDR3 spans 15 residues. CDR3 sequence: CASSNRQGANEKLFF. In nucleotides, the CDR3 is TGCGCCAGCAGCAACAGACAGGGGGCGAATGAAAAACTGTTTTTT.

This clonotype has ten or more counts. The chain is built from TRBV10-3 and TRBJ2-1, with D perhaps TRBD2 (7 bases). Trimming shortened V by 2 bases and J by 7 bases, and 15 bases separated the two germline ends. Per germline, CDR1 ENHRY and CDR2 SYGVKD. This CDR3 is 15 amino acids long. The CDR3 coding sequence is TGTGCCATCAGTGAGGCCGACGAGGGGGGGAATGAGCAGTTCTTC. This codes for CAISEADEGGNEQFF.

The V and J genes are TRBV11-2 and TRBJ2-3; D not certain. V dropped 1 base and J dropped 6 bases, with 11 bases sitting between them. Germline V lookup: CDR1 SGHAT, CDR2 FQNNGV. The CDR3 sequence is 14 residues long. The CDR3: CASSLVGGGDTQYF. For the CDR3, the DNA is TGTGCCAGCAGCTTAGTCGGCGGTGGGGATACGCAGTATTTT.

This clonotype showed up just a few times. The genes are TRBV7-9 and TRBJ2-1, with a tentative D call TRBD2 (5 bases). Germline V gene data show CDR1 as SEHNR and CDR2 as FQNEAQ (reference sequence). This CDR3 has 13 residues. The V gene lost 8 bases and the J gene lost 6 bases, with 14 bases spanning the gap. The CDR3 here is CASDRPSSNEQFF. In DNA, the CDR3 is TGTGCCAGCGATCGTCCTAGCTCCAATGAGCAGTTCTTC.

This clonotype occurred many times. The rearrangement links TRBV29-1 to TRBJ2-7; D is undetermined. The CDR3 has 12 amino acids. V was cut by 0 bases and J by 3 bases, with 6 bases left in between. CDR1 SQVTM and CDR2 ANQGSEA come from the germline V gene. DNA of the CDR3: TGCAGCGTTGAAGATCGGTACTACGAGCAGTACTTC. Translation: CSVEDRYYEQYF.

The genes are TRBV29-1 and TRBJ2-7; D possibly corresponds to TRBD1 (6 bases). Germline loops: CDR1 SQVTM, CDR2 ANQGSEA. Deletions cut 6 bases from V and 3 bases from J, with 15 bases between. The CDR3 loop spans 13 amino acids. The CDR3 protein is CSVPGATNYEQYF. DNA of the CDR3: TGCAGCGTCCCAGGGGCTACCAACTACGAGCAGTACTTC.

V is TRBV11-2 and J is TRBJ2-5, with 12 bases identical to TRBD2. Germline assignment: CDR1 SGHAT and CDR2 FQNNGV. The CDR3 spans 17 residues. The J segment lost 5 bases and the V segment lost 4 bases, leaving 11 bases of the junction unmatched. The CDR3 DNA is TGTGCCAGCAGCTACGGACTAGCGGGGCTCCAGGGGGAGACCCAGTACTTC. Translating gives CASSYGLAGLQGETQYF.

This clonotype was counted only a few times. This rearrangement joins TRBV20-1 to TRBJ1-1, with 7 bases lining up with TRBD1. Trimming removed 5 bases from V and 5 bases from J; junction bases left unmatched: 11. Germline V lookup: CDR1 DFQATT, CDR2 SNEGSKA (reference sequence). The CDR3 totals 14 residues. CDR3 amino acids: CSAPRTGMGTEAFF. In DNA, the CDR3 is TGCAGTGCTCCCCGGACAGGAATGGGAACTGAAGCTTTCTTT.

This clonotype came up a few times. The chain couples TRBV25-1 to TRBJ2-1; 9 nucleotides align to TRBD1. Germline CDR1 and CDR2: MGHDK and SYGVNS. V lost 8 bases and J lost 4; bases outside the gene matches: 6. The CDR3 spans 14 residues. The CDR3 loop reads CASATGGRYNEQFF. The CDR3 nucleotides read TGTGCCAGCGCGACAGGGGGTCGATACAATGAGCAGTTCTTC.

This clonotype was detected only a few times. The chain has TRBV29-1 and TRBJ1-2, with D possibly matching TRBD1 (6 bases). Per germline, CDR1 SQVTM and CDR2 ANQGSEA. Trimming took off 0 bases at V and 5 bases at J, with 19 bases between the two ends. CDR3 length: 16 residues. CDR3 amino acids: CSVEDQSRGGRYGYTF. Here the CDR3 DNA reads TGCAGCGTTGAAGATCAATCGCGCGGGGGGCGTTATGGCTACACCTTC.

Comment on this clonotype: Since no conserved phenylalanine or tryptophan closes the CDR3, a read error is the likely cause. The J gene is TRBJ1-2, the V gene TRBV7-2; D not certain. Trimming removed 3 bases at V and 6 bases at J, with 17 bases between. This CDR3 has 15 residues. The germline V gene has CDR1 SGHTA and CDR2 FQGNSA. The DNA of the CDR3 is TGTGCCAGCAGCTTGAGGGAGTCAAAGGGTAATGGCTACACCGTC. This sequence encodes CASSLRESKGNGYTV.

This chain uses TRBV7-9 with TRBJ1-6, with 7 nucleotides matching TRBD1. This CDR3 is built from 15 residues. Trimming removed 6 bases from V and 9 bases from J; junction bases left unmatched: 11. Germline V gene data show CDR1 as SEHNR and CDR2 as FQNEAQ (reference sequence). CDR3 nucleotides: TGTGCCAGCAGTCCGTTGACAGGGCCGAGTTCACCCCTCCACTTT. Its protein product is CASSPLTGPSSPLHF.

The genes are TRBV9 and TRBJ1-6; D gene ambiguous. There are 13 residues in the CDR3. Deletions cut 0 bases from V and 8 bases from J, with 6 bases between. Germline V gives CDR1 SGDLS, CDR2 YYNGEE. CDR3: CASSVAGDSPLHF. In DNA, the CDR3 is TGTGCCAGCAGCGTAGCGGGAGATTCACCCCTCCACTTT. The whole variable domain, filled in from reference TRBV9 and TRBJ1-6, reads DSGVTQTPKHLITATGQRVTLRCSPRSGDLSVYWYQQSLDQGLQFLIQYYNGEERAKGNILERFSAQQFPDLHSELNLSSLELGDSALYFCASSVAGDSPLHFGNGTRLTVT.

V is TRBV3-1 and J is TRBJ2-4; perhaps TRBD1 as D (6 bases). The J call may be faulty, since TRBJ2-7 better matches the DNA end. CDR1 is LGHDT and CDR2 is YNNKEL in the germline V gene (reference sequence). The CDR3 sequence is 15 residues long. The CDR3 region is CASSPRVGGTYEQYF. The DNA for the CDR3 is TGTGCCAGCAGCCCCCGGGTAGGGGGAACCTACGAGCAGTACTTC.

This clonotype was detected only a few times. CDR3 bases: TGTGCCAGCAGCCACAGCGGAAGCACAGATACGCAGTATTTT. Its protein is CASSHSGSTDTQYF. The chain carries TRBV7-2 and TRBJ2-3, with D perhaps matching TRBD2 (5 bases). Germline CDR1 and CDR2: SGHTA and FQGNSA. The CDR3 has 14 residues. V gave up 5 bases and J gave up 0 bases, with 9 bases separating them.

The chain employs TRBV12-3 or TRBV12-4 and TRBJ2-7; TRBD2 might be the D (5 bases). The length of the CDR3 is 13 residues. The V end lost 5 bases, the J end lost 6 bases, and 14 bases lay between the germline ends. This CDR3 is CASSPLGVGEQYF. The CDR3 DNA reads TGTGCCAGCAGTCCCCTCGGGGTAGGCGAGCAGTACTTC.

This clonotype came up a few times. The chain uses TRBV7-8 and TRBJ2-1; D call uncertain. The CDR3 has 13 residues. Germline V CDR1 and CDR2: SGHVS, FQNEAQ. V was pared by 5 bases and J by 9 bases, with 14 bases between. The chain's CDR3 is CASSHSPTSEQFF. For the CDR3, the DNA is TGTGCCAGCAGCCACAGCCCGACGAGTGAGCAGTTCTTC.

The rearrangement uses TRBV5-5 and TRBJ2-5; weak D call: TRBD2 (6 bases). The CDR3 extends over 15 amino acids. Per the germline V gene, CDR1 is SGHKS and CDR2 is YYEKEE (reference sequence). The ends were cut back, 4 bases at V and 3 bases at J, with 16 bases in the middle. The CDR3 DNA follows: TGTGCCAGCAGCCGGGACTTCTGGAGGAAAGAGACCCAGTACTTC. Encoded protein: CASSRDFWRKETQYF.

This clonotype was counted at least ten times. The V call is TRBV9, the J call TRBJ2-1, with D tentatively TRBD2 (6 bases). V shed 0 bases and J shed 4 bases, with 14 bases lying between them. In germline, CDR1 is SGDLS, CDR2 YYNGEE. The CDR3 extends over 16 amino acids. The CDR3 is CASSVGASAYYNEQFF. DNA for the CDR3: TGTGCCAGCAGCGTAGGGGCTAGCGCCTATTACAATGAGCAGTTCTTC.